This record concerns one T cell receptor (beta chain) sequence. Its antigen is as yet unknown. Relative to the germline gene, one junction end is altered; a read error may explain this. All donors were Caucasian adults living in Nashville, Tennessee. The sample is drawn from a study of shared clonotypes between healthy human individuals. Study outcomes and limitations: Of the naive CD4 clonotypes, roughly 5% were shared across several donors.

The protocol was immunoSEQ multiplex PCR, while the TCRdb copy is restricted to in-frame clones and leaves out a portion. The sample has 2 million to 3 million clones; roughly 93% are singletons. Germline V CDR1 and CDR2: SGHAT, FQNNGV. The CDR3 loop spans 12 amino acids. The chain links TRBV11-2 to TRBJ2-7; D unresolved. The sequence came from a man between 18 and 35 years old in good health. Some clones in this sample may be carry-over from other donors' samples. Specimen: naive CD4+ T cells from PBMCs. Subset noted: CD45RA+ positively selected. For the CDR3, the DNA is TGTGCCAACAGCCCTGCCCTCGACGAGCAGTACTTC. Translated: CANSPALDEQYF.